Following are 7 T cell receptor beta chains from one sample sequenced in a study of cytomegalovirus exposure and HLA in healthy donors. Profiled with immunoSEQ multiplex PCR; TCRdb holds only in-frame clones, not every one. This repertoire shows some 120,000 clones, roughly 89% found once; its top ten account for about 1.9%. The specimen was PBMCs. These receptors came from a woman in her late teens or twenties in good health and CMV-seronegative.

The V and J genes are TRBV30 and TRBJ1-2; 12 bases align to TRBD1. Germline trimming cut 1 base from V and 10 bases from J; bases unmatched to any gene: 7. CDR3 length: 14 amino acids. The germline CDR1 and CDR2 sequences are GTSNPN and SVGIG (reference sequence). The CDR3 nucleotides are TGTGCCTGGAGTGCCCCCGGGACAGGGGGCTTCTACACCTTC. It translates to CAWSAPGTGGFYTF.

The rearrangement joins TRBV27 to TRBJ1-2; TRBD1 aligns across 11 bases. This CDR3 has 16 amino acids. The trim removed 2 bases at V and 6 bases at J, leaving 8 bases unmatched. Germline values: CDR1 MNHEY, CDR2 SMNVEV (reference sequence). CDR3 amino acids: CASSLRPAGQGDGYTF. The DNA for the CDR3 is TGTGCCAGCAGTTTAAGGCCCGCGGGACAGGGGGATGGCTACACCTTC.

The V gene is TRBV28, the J gene TRBJ1-3, with D possibly TRBD1 on 5 matching bases. V was clipped by 5 bases and J by 0 bases, with 11 bases between them. The CDR3 has 15 amino acids. Germline-derived CDR1 and CDR2 are MDHEN and SYDVKM. CDR3 sequence: CASSPDSFSGNTIYF. The CDR3 DNA is TGTGCCAGCAGTCCCGACAGTTTCTCTGGAAACACCATATATTTT. Full variable domain (outside the CDR3, taken from reference TRBV28 and TRBJ1-3): DVKVTQSSRYLVKRTGEKVFLECVQDMDHENMFWYRQDPGLGLRLIYFSYDVKMKEKGDIPEGYSVSREKKERFSLILESASTNQTSMYLCASSPDSFSGNTIYFGEGSWLTVV.

The CDR3, as DNA: TGTGCCAGTAGTAGAGCCCCGACAGGGGGTCAGCCCCAGCATTTT. Its protein product is CASSRAPTGGQPQHF. The chain uses TRBV19 and TRBJ1-5; 9 nucleotides agree with TRBD1. Germline lookup yields CDR1 LNHDA and CDR2 SQIVND (reference sequence). CDR3 length equals 15 residues. Trimming at V came to 4 bases and at J to 6 bases, leaving 7 bases not matched to a gene.

The chain combines TRBV5-1 with TRBJ2-5, with D possibly being TRBD2 (5 bases). Germline CDR1 reads SGHRS; CDR2 reads YFSETQ. The CDR3 covers 13 residues. Deletions cut 3 bases from V and 1 base from J, with 7 bases between. The CDR3 sequence: CASSSRGQETQYF. Written as DNA, the CDR3 is TGCGCCAGCAGCTCCCGGGGCCAAGAGACCCAGTACTTC.

The chain combines TRBV15 with TRBJ2-6, with D hard to call. The V gene lost 0 bases and the J gene lost 2 bases, with 8 bases spanning the gap. The germline V gene encodes CDR1 LNHNV and CDR2 YYDKDF (reference sequence). The CDR3 length is 16 residues. CDR3 loop: CATSRDAVAGANVLTF. CDR3 in DNA: TGTGCCACCAGCAGAGATGCAGTCGCTGGGGCCAACGTCCTGACTTTC.

V gene TRBV11-2 combines with J gene TRBJ1-4; D uncertain. Germline V CDR1 and CDR2: SGHAT, FQNNGV. V lost 5 bases to trimming and J lost 0 bases, with 10 bases between them. The CDR3 contains 15 residues. CDR3 nucleotides: TGTGCCAGCAGCCCAGGAAGAACAACTAATGAAAAACTGTTTTTT. Protein: CASSPGRTTNEKLFF.